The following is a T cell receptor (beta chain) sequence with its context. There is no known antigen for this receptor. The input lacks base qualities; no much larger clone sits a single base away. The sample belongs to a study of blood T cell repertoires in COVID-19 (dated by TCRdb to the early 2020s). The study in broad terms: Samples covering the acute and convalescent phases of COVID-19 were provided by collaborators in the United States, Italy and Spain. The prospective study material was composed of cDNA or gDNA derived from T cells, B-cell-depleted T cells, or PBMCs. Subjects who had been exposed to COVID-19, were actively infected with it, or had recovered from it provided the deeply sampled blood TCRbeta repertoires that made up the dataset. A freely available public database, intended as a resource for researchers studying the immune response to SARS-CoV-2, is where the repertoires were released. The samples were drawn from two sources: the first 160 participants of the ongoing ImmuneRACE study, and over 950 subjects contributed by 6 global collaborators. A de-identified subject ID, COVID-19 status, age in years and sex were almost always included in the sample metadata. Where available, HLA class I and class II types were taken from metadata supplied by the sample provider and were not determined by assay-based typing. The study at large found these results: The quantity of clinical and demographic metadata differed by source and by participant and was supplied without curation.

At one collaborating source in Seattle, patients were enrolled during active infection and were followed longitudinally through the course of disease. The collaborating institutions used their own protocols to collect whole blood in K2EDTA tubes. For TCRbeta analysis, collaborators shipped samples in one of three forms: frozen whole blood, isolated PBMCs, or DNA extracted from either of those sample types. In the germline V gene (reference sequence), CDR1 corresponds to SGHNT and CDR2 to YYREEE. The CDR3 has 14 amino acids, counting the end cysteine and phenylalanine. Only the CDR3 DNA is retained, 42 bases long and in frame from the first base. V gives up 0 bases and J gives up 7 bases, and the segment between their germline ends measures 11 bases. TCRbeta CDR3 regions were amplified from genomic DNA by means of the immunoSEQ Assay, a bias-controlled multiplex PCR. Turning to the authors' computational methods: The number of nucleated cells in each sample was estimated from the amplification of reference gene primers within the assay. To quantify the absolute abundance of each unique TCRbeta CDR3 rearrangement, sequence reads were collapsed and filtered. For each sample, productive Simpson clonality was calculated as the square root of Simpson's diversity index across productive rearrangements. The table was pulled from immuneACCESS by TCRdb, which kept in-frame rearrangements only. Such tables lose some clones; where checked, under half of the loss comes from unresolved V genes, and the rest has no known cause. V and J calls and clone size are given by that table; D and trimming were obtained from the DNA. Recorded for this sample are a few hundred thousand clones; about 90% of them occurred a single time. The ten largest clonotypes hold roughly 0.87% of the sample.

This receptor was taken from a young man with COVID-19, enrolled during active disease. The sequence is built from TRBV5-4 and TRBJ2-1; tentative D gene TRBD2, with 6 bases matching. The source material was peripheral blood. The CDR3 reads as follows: CASSLAGLLNEQFF. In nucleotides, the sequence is TGTGCCAGCAGCTTGGCGGGACTCTTAAATGAGCAGTTCTTC. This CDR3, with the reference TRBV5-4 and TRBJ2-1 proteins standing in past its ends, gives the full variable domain ETGVTQSPTHLIKTRGQQVTLRCSSQSGHNTVSWYQQALGQGPQFIFQYYREEENGRGNFPPRFSGLQFPNYSSELNVNALELDDSALYLCASSLAGLLNEQFFGPGTRLTVL.